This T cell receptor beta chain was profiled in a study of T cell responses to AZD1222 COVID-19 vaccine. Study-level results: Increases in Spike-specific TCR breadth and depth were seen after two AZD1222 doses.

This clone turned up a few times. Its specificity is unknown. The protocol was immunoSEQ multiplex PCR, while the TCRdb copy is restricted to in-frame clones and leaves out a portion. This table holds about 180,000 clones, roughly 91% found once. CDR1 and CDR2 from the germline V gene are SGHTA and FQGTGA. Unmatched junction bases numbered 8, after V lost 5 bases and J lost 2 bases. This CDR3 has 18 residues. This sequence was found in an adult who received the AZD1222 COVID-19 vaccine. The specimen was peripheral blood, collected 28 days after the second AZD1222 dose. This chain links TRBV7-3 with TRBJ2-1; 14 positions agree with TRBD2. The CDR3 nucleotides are TGTGCCAGCAGCCCCAGGACTAGCGGGAGGTCCGCCTACAATGAGCAGTTCTTC. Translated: CASSPRTSGRSAYNEQFF.